This T cell receptor (beta chain) emerged from a study of blood T cell repertoires in COVID-19. Overall study: Donors in the United States, Italy and Spain gave samples during acute or convalescent COVID-19. T cells, B-cell-depleted T cells, or PBMCs provided the cDNA or gDNA that served as material.

Methods used by the authors: The authors estimated nucleated cell counts from reference gene primer amplification. The assay was immunoSEQ multiplex PCR, and TCRdb's table has in-frame clones only and misses some. V, J and clone size are those of that table, while D and trimming were read from the DNA. The sample includes around 200,000 clones, around 90% of them seen just once. The CDR3 has 15 amino acids. V dropped 3 bases and J dropped 2; count of bases not matched to a gene: 7. Germline lookup yields CDR1 SNHLY and CDR2 FYNNEI. The V gene is TRBV2, the J gene TRBJ2-7; 7 bases match TRBD2. Sequencing was carried out using peripheral blood. The receptor was derived from a man in his forties with acute or convalescent COVID-19. The CDR3 DNA sequence: TGTGCCAGCAGTGAGATTGGGGGGGTGACCTACGAGCAGTACTTC. The encoded protein is CASSEIGGVTYEQYF.